Following are 14 T cell receptor beta chains from one sample sequenced in a study of sequential checkpoint blockade in melanoma. Sample treatment: randomized to nivolumab then ipilimumab (arm A) or the reverse (arm B). TCRdb keeps only in-frame clones here, not all; method: immunoSEQ multiplex PCR. The table has around 26,000 clones, 70% to 80% seen once. The sequences come from CD8+ T cells sorted from blood (inferred from file names), collected from a patient given nivolumab and ipilimumab in sequence. All receptors derive from a human donor with melanoma.

The chain joins TRBV4-1 to TRBJ1-1, with a weak D call TRBD1 (6 bases). This CDR3 is built from 15 residues. V was trimmed by 1 base and J by 1 base, leaving 10 bases between them. Germline CDR1 reads MGHRA; CDR2 reads YSYEKL. CDR3 amino acids: CASSQAIGGNTEAFF. Written as DNA, the CDR3 is TGCGCCAGCAGCCAAGCCATAGGGGGGAACACTGAAGCTTTCTTT.

The CDR3 here is CASSLPGAGETQYF. The CDR3, as DNA: TGTGCCAGCTCCCTCCCAGGGGCTGGGGAGACCCAGTACTTC. The chain recombines TRBV6-5 with TRBJ2-5; weak D call: TRBD1 (6 bases). The CDR3 is made up of 14 amino acids. Trimming removed 8 bases from V and 5 bases from J, with 18 bases in between. Germline-derived CDR1 and CDR2 are MNHEY and SVGAGI.

The CDR3 DNA reads TGTGCCAGCAATAAAGGGACTAGCGGGAGAGGCAACAATGAGCAGTTCTTC. The encoded protein is CASNKGTSGRGNNEQFF. The rearrangement joins TRBV2 to TRBJ2-1, with 14 bases that match TRBD2. Germline values: CDR1 SNHLY, CDR2 FYNNEI. CDR3 length: 17 amino acids. The V segment lost 7 bases and the J segment 5 bases; nucleotides outside the gene matches: 10.

The chain carries TRBV19 and TRBJ1-2; D call uncertain. V lost 5 bases to trimming and J lost 8 bases, with 24 bases between them. Germline V gene lookup returns CDR1 LNHDA and CDR2 SQIVND (reference sequence). This CDR3 has 16 residues. The CDR3 DNA reads TGTGCCAGTAGTGGGTGGGATGGGGATGTGGGAGACGGCTACACCTTC. Translation: CASSGWDGDVGDGYTF. The whole variable domain, filled in from reference TRBV19 and TRBJ1-2, reads DGGITQSPKYLFRKEGQNVTLSCEQNLNHDAMYWYRQDPGQGLRLIYYSQIVNDFQKGDIAEGYSVSREKKESFPLTVTSAQKNPTAFYLCASSGWDGDVGDGYTFGSGTRLTVV.

The V and J genes are TRBV6-6 and TRBJ1-2, with 9 positions matching TRBD1. V was clipped by 7 bases and J by 8 bases; unmatched bases: 14. Germline V lookup: CDR1 MNHNY, CDR2 SVGAGI (reference sequence). The CDR3 consists of 15 residues. In nucleotides, the CDR3 is TGTGCCAGCACCGCCCTACAGGGGGCAGATAGAGGCTACACCTTC. This sequence encodes CASTALQGADRGYTF.

V gene TRBV27 combines with J gene TRBJ2-5; 9 bases agree with TRBD1. This CDR3 has 14 residues. Germline trimming cut 5 bases from V and 7 bases from J; bases unmatched to any gene: 8. Germline CDR1 and CDR2: MNHEY and SMNVEV (reference sequence). CDR3 in amino acids: CASSPGTGKVTQYF. Here the CDR3 DNA reads TGTGCCAGCAGTCCCGGGACAGGGAAGGTGACCCAGTACTTC.

The chain has TRBV27 and TRBJ2-7; 8 nucleotides match TRBD1. CDR1 is MNHEY, CDR2 SMNVEV, per germline (reference sequence). The CDR3 length is 15 residues. J lost 4 bases, V lost 5 bases, and 10 bases had no gene match. In DNA form, the CDR3 reads TGTGCCAGCAGTAGTCCCGGGACAGGAGATTACGAGCAGTACTTC. Translation gives CASSSPGTGDYEQYF.

The CDR3 spells CASSVTRAGNTQYF. In DNA, the CDR3 is TGTGCCAGCAGCGTAACCCGAGCAGGAAATACGCAGTATTTT. The chain couples TRBV9 to TRBJ2-3, with unresolved D. CDR1 and CDR2 (germline): SGDLS, YYNGEE. CDR3 size: 14 residues. Trimming cost V 1 base and J 7 bases, with 13 bases left between them.

V and J are TRBV9 and TRBJ2-7; TRBD1 matches 7 bases. The CDR3 length is 14 residues. V lost 0 bases to trimming and J lost 2 bases; unmatched junction nucleotides: 2. In germline, CDR1 is SGDLS, CDR2 YYNGEE. The CDR3 here is CASSVEGTAYEQYF. For the CDR3, the DNA is TGTGCCAGCAGCGTAGAAGGGACAGCCTACGAGCAGTACTTC. The full variable domain, with the rest looked up from reference TRBV9 and TRBJ2-7, is DSGVTQTPKHLITATGQRVTLRCSPRSGDLSVYWYQQSLDQGLQFLIQYYNGEERAKGNILERFSAQQFPDLHSELNLSSLELGDSALYFCASSVEGTAYEQYFGPGTRLTVT.

The chain uses TRBV29-1 and TRBJ1-2; a weak D match, TRBD1 (5 bases). In germline, CDR1 is SQVTM, CDR2 ANQGSEA. The CDR3 runs 14 residues. The V end was cut by 7 bases, the J end by 4 bases, with 19 bases between. CDR3 in amino acids: CSARDGGFGYGYTF. The CDR3 DNA reads as TGCAGCGCAAGGGACGGGGGATTTGGCTATGGCTACACCTTC. The variable domain in full, completed from reference TRBV29-1 and TRBJ1-2, reads SAVISQKPSRDICQRGTSLTIQCQVDSQVTMMFWYRQQPGQSLTLIATANQGSEATYESGFVIDKFPISRPNLTFSTLTVSNMSPEDSSIYLCSARDGGFGYGYTFGSGTRLTVV.

This clone was seen once. The genes are TRBV7-2 and TRBJ1-4; no definite D call. Germline V lookup: CDR1 SGHTA, CDR2 FQGNSA. V gave up 1 base and J gave up 8 bases, with 23 bases separating them. This CDR3 is built from 18 residues. The DNA of the CDR3 is TGTGCCAGCAGCTTAGTCCCTCTCGCCTACCCCCTTGAGGAAAAACTGTTTTTT. Translation: CASSLVPLAYPLEEKLFF.

The chain couples TRBV9 to TRBJ2-7; 7 bases are a match to TRBD1. Trimming removed 2 bases from V and 4 bases from J; junction bases left unmatched: 6. The CDR3 is 14 amino acids. Germline assignment: CDR1 SGDLS and CDR2 YYNGEE. The CDR3: CASSVGTVHYEQYF. The CDR3 nucleotides are TGTGCCAGCAGCGTCGGGACAGTCCATTACGAGCAGTACTTC.

The chain links TRBV7-9 to TRBJ1-1, with D possibly being TRBD1 (5 bases). Germline lookup yields CDR1 SEHNR and CDR2 FQNEAQ (reference sequence). The CDR3 runs to 17 residues. V was pared by 3 bases and J by 0 bases, with 17 bases between. This CDR3 reads CASSFLPVGLMNTEAFF. DNA of the CDR3: TGTGCCAGCAGCTTCCTCCCCGTGGGACTTATGAACACTGAAGCTTTCTTT.

The chain couples TRBV6-5 to TRBJ1-2, with 7 bases identical to TRBD1. This CDR3 contains 15 residues. Looked up from germline, CDR1 is MNHEY and CDR2 is SVGAGI. Trimming took 8 bases from V and 7 from J; bases not matched to a gene: 16. CDR3 region: CASQKGGVQGSGYTF. The CDR3 DNA sequence: TGTGCCAGCCAAAAAGGTGGCGTACAGGGGTCTGGCTACACCTTC.